A selection of T cell receptor beta chains follows, all from one sample in a study of shared clonotypes between healthy human individuals. Generated by immunoSEQ multiplex PCR, the TCRdb table keeps only in-frame clones and is missing some. Seen here are about 2.2 million clones, 93% observed once, and the top ten hold around 1.7%. Material for sequencing was naive CD8+ T cells from PBMCs. These receptors all stem from a man between 18 and 35 years old in good health. Some clones in this sample may be carry-over from other donors' samples. Each CDR3 is given with its conserved first and last residue. A D gene is named only where the DNA matches it firmly. Size tells how often a clone was seen (once, few, many) or the class of an expanded clone, and some rows leave it out.

. TRBJ1-1 TRBV7-2 . TGTGCCAGCAGCTTAGAGGGACTCAGAGTCACTGAAGCTTTCTTT CASSLEGLRVTEAFF
. TRBJ2-7 TRBV27 TRBD2 TGTGCCAGCAGTGAACTTAGCGGGACTCCTTACGAGCAGTACTTC CASSELSGTPYEQYF
. TRBJ1-5 TRBV28 TRBD1 TGTGCCAGCAGACGGACAGGGGAACAGCCCCAGCATTTT CASRRTGEQPQHF
. TRBJ1-2 TRBV5-1 TRBD1 TGCGCCAGCAGCCCCGGGACAGGGGGCTTAAAAGCCTATGGCTACACCTTC CASSPGTGGLKAYGYTF
. TRBJ2-4 TRBV27 TRBD1 TGTGCCAGCAGTCCGAGACAGGGGGGAGGAAACATTCAGTACTTC CASSPRQGGGNIQYF
. TRBJ2-7 TRBV30 TRBD1 TGTGCCTGGCGAGCGACAGGGGACGAGCAGTACTTC CAWRATGDEQYF
. TRBJ1-2 TRBV5-6 TRBD1 TGTGCCAGCGGGGACAGGGGTAACGGCTACACCTTC CASGDRGNGYTF
. TRBJ1-2 TRBV6-1 TRBD1 TGTGCCAGCAGTGAGGAAACCACGCTCACAGGGGACGGCTACACCTTC CASSEETTLTGDGYTF
. TRBJ1-1 TRBV9 . TGTGCCAGCAGCGTCGCAGGATCGAACACTGAAGCTTTCTTT CASSVAGSNTEAFF
. TRBJ2-7 TRBV29-1 . TGCAGCGTTCTGGATTCCTACGAGCAGTACTTC CSVLDSYEQYF
. TRBJ2-1 TRBV7-6 . TGTGCCAGCAGCTTAGAGGACTGGAGCTCCTACAATGAGCAGTTCTTC CASSLEDWSSYNEQFF
. TRBJ2-2 TRBV9 . TGTGCCAGCAGCCCCCGCAAGGGGACGGGCACCGGGGAGCTGTTTTTT CASSPRKGTGTGELFF
. TRBJ2-7 TRBV27 TRBD2 TGTGCCAGCAGTACGCTAAGTACTAGCGGGATGACCTACGAGCAGTACTTC CASSTLSTSGMTYEQYF
. TRBJ2-5 TRBV9 . TGTGCCAGCAGCGTAGGATCTTCGAGGGAGACCCAGTACTTC CASSVGSSRETQYF
. TRBJ2-7 TRBV7-6 . TGTGCCAGCAGCTCGGCCGGGCCGAGGGAGCAGTACTTC CASSSAGPREQYF
. TRBJ2-7 TRBV10-3 TRBD2 TGTGCCATCAGTGACCGGACCGGGACTAGCGGCTCCTACGAGCAGTACTTC CAISDRTGTSGSYEQYF
. TRBJ2-1 TRBV13 . TGTGCCAGCAGCCCCCGATTGGGGGCCTGGAATGAGCAGTTCTTC CASSPRLGAWNEQFF
. TRBJ2-1 TRBV27 . TGTGCCAGCAGCCTCGCGGTGGGGAGCAACGGCAATGAGCAGTTCTTC CASSLAVGSNGNEQFF
. TRBJ1-6 TRBV6-4 . TGTGCCAGCAGTGCCACGACTGGAGAGTATTCACCCCTCCACTTT CASSATTGEYSPLHF
. TRBJ2-6 TRBV9 . TGTGCCAGCAGCCCCCCCCTCTTCGCTGGGGCCAACGTCCTGACTTTC CASSPPLFAGANVLTF
. TRBJ1-2 TRBV4-3 TRBD1 TGCGCCAGCAGCCCAACAGGGGGCCAGATTTATGGCTACACCTTC CASSPTGGQIYGYTF
few TRBJ2-7 TRBV27 TRBD1 TGTGCCAGCAGTTCGACAGGGGTCGAGCAGTACTTC CASSSTGVEQYF
. TRBJ2-1 TRBV27 TRBD1 TGTGCCAGCAGTACCTCAACAGGGGAGATCTACAATGAGCAGTTCTTC CASSTSTGEIYNEQFF
. TRBJ2-1 TRBV13 . TGTGCCAGCAGCTTGAGAGGCAATGAGCAGTTCTTC CASSLRGNEQFF
. TRBJ2-7 TRBV6-1 TRBD1 TGTGCCAGCATGAGACAGGGGGACTACGAGCAGTACTTC CASMRQGDYEQYF
. TRBJ2-7 TRBV7-9 . TGTGCCAGCAGCCCACGAACTTCCGGGGGCCTCTCCTACGAGCAGTACTTC CASSPRTSGGLSYEQYF
. TRBJ2-7 TRBV29-1 TRBD2 TGCAGCGTTGAGGGGGGGAGAACCTCCTACGAGCAGTACTTC CSVEGGRTSYEQYF
. TRBJ2-2 TRBV7-6 TRBD1 TGTGCCAGCAGCGAGAAACCGATCCCGGACAGGGGCCCCGTGGAGCTGTTTTTT CASSEKPIPDRGPVELFF
. TRBJ2-1 TRBV6-1 TRBD2 TGTGCCAGCAGGTCCAGCGGGAGTAATGAGCAGTTCTTC CASRSSGSNEQFF
. TRBJ2-2 TRBV29-1 TRBD2 TGCAGCGTCCCGGGGGGGCGGGCCGGGGAGCTGTTTTTT CSVPGGRAGELFF
. TRBJ2-2 TRBV9 . TGTGCCAGCAGCGTACGGCTGTCTGCGAACACCGGGGAGCTGTTTTTT CASSVRLSANTGELFF
once TRBJ1-4 TRBV7-9 . TGTGCCAGCAGCTTAGATGAGGGCAGGACTAATGAAAAACTGTTTTTT CASSLDEGRTNEKLFF
. TRBJ2-5 TRBV9 TRBD1 TGTGCCAGCAGCCCAGGACAGGGTTCGGGCGAGACCCAGTACTTC CASSPGQGSGETQYF
. TRBJ2-1 TRBV27 TRBD2 TGTGCCAGCACCCCTAGCGGGAGGGACAATGAGCAGTTCTTC CASTPSGRDNEQFF
. TRBJ2-7 TRBV11-2 . TGTGCCAGCCAAGGTCCGGGAGAGCGGAGCTCCTACGAGCAGTACTTC CASQGPGERSSYEQYF
. TRBJ1-4 TRBV5-5 . TGTGCCAGCAGCTTGGATCAGAGGGCCGACGTTGCAAAACTGTTTTTT CASSLDQRADVAKLFF
. TRBJ2-1 TRBV27 . TGTGCCAGCAGTAGCCATCTGGGGGCCGACAATGAGCAGTTCTTC CASSSHLGADNEQFF
once TRBJ1-2 TRBV27 TRBD1 TGTGCCAGCAGTGGACAGGGCTATGGCTACACCTTC CASSGQGYGYTF
. TRBJ2-1 TRBV7-9 TRBD2 TGTGCCAGCAGCAGGACTAGTATCAATGAGCAGTTCTTC CASSRTSINEQFF
. TRBJ2-2 TRBV5-1 TRBD1 TGCGCCAGCAGCCTGGAGCATGGGGACAGCGAGAGGGCCAAAGCGAACACCGGGGAGCTGTTTTTT CASSLEHGDSERAKANTGELFF
. TRBJ1-1 TRBV27 . TGTGCCAGCACCCTTGGGGGCGGGAACACTGAAGCTTTCTTT CASTLGGGNTEAFF
few TRBJ1-1 TRBV28 . TGTGCCAGCAGTTCCGGAAGTTGGGAAGCTTTCTTT CASSSGSWEAFF
. TRBJ2-1 TRBV30 TRBD2 TGTGCCTGGAGCGCTAGCGGGGTCTCCTACAATGAGCAGTTCTTC CAWSASGVSYNEQFF
. TRBJ2-3 TRBV6-5 . TGTGCCAGCACCGACGAGGGGCCAGATACGCAGTATTTT CASTDEGPDTQYF
. TRBJ2-7 TRBV27 . TGTGCCAGCAGTACCTCTACCGGGACCATCTCCTACGAGCAGTACTTC CASSTSTGTISYEQYF
once TRBJ2-1 TRBV9 TRBD1 TGTGCCAGCAGCGCACCTCGGGACAGGGGATTCGGTGAGCAGTTCTTC CASSAPRDRGFGEQFF
few TRBJ2-1 TRBV5-1 TRBD2 TGCGCCAGCAGCTTGGGACTAGCGGGCAATGAGCAGTTCTTC CASSLGLAGNEQFF
. TRBJ2-7 TRBV27 TRBD2 TGTGCCAGCAGTCTCCCGGGACTAGTGGGCGAGCAGTACTTC CASSLPGLVGEQYF
. TRBJ2-1 TRBV7-4 . TGTGCCAGCAGCTTACTACCGCTAAGCGGTAAGCTTTACAATGAGCAGTTCTTC CASSLLPLSGKLYNEQFF
. TRBJ2-3 TRBV10-3 TRBD2 TGTGCCACCAGGGGACTAGAGACAGATACGCAGTATTTT CATRGLETDTQYF
. TRBJ2-7 TRBV28 . TGTGCCAGCAGTTTCGTTGGACAGCAGTACGAGCAGTACTTC CASSFVGQQYEQYF
. TRBJ1-1 TRBV27 . TGTGCCAGCAGTTTATCAGGGTTGAACACTGAAGCTTTCTTT CASSLSGLNTEAFF
. TRBJ2-1 TRBV9 . TGTGCCAGCAGCGTAGCCCCGAACGGGCGTAATGAGCAGTTCTTC CASSVAPNGRNEQFF
. TRBJ2-1 TRBV4-1 TRBD2 TGCGCCAGCAGCCAGGAACCGGGACTAGCGGGGTACAATGAGCAGTTCTTC CASSQEPGLAGYNEQFF